This passage covers 27 T cell receptor beta chains from one sample sequenced in a study of human T cells and chemical hapten exposure (dated by TCRdb to about 2021). Preparation of the library involved RACE. Sequencing took place on a NextSeq 500. TCRdb trimmed the raw reads at Q25, called clones with MiXCR and kept productive beta chains. Each record represents a unique CDR3 protein, reported with the most common genes and DNA among its rows. The sample table holds 300,000 to 450,000 distinct CDR3 sequences, of which 4% to 5.5% were seen once. 2% to 2.5% of the sample lies in the top ten. The sample's time point label, decoded: patch test 1, 2 weeks after DPC sensitization. This sample's treatment or condition label indicates: therapeutic diphenylcyclopropenone sensitization with weekly scalp DPC. Material: whole blood, obtained in connection with sensitization to the hapten diphenylcyclopropenone (DPC). All receptors derive from a woman aged 45 to 65 with alopecia areata. Some clones in this sample may be carry-over from other donors' samples.

In its sample, this clonotype was seen many times. The chain combines TRBV27 with TRBJ2-3; the D is unclear. V lost 2 bases, J lost 10 bases, and 13 bases lay in between. The germline CDR1 and CDR2 sequences are MNHEY and SMNVEV (reference sequence). This CDR3 is built from 13 residues. The CDR3 region is CASSLPQSHAQYF. The CDR3 DNA is TGTGCCAGCAGTTTACCCCAGTCTCACGCGCAGTATTTT.

This clonotype has a count of ten or more. The chain joins TRBV20-1 to TRBJ2-1; 9 bases align to TRBD2. After removal of 3 bases from V and 7 bases from J, the junction contained 13 bases not matched to a gene. CDR1 DFQATT and CDR2 SNEGSKA come from the germline V gene (reference sequence). This CDR3 contains 16 residues. CDR3 bases: TGCAGTGCTAGCGCGCGGGAGGGCCAGTTGACGAATGAGCAGTTCTTC. This gives the protein CSASAREGQLTNEQFF.

This clonotype was recorded a few times. The rearrangement joins TRBV20-1 to TRBJ2-1, with D uncertain. CDR1 and CDR2 (germline): DFQATT, SNEGSKA (reference sequence). This CDR3 comprises 15 residues. V lost 0 bases to trimming and J lost 0 bases, with 9 bases between them. The CDR3 spells CSAREGLSSYNEQFF. DNA for the CDR3: TGCAGTGCTAGAGAAGGTCTGAGCTCCTACAATGAGCAGTTCTTC.

This clonotype was detected many times. This chain links TRBV5-6 with TRBJ2-3, with a weak D call TRBD1 (5 bases). Trimming cost V 6 bases and J 7 bases, with 30 bases left between them. The CDR3 loop spans 18 amino acids. Germline CDR1 is SGHDT and CDR2 is YYEEEE. Here the CDR3 reads CASTSGIDVPNPSHTQYF. The CDR3 DNA is TGTGCCAGCACGTCAGGGATAGATGTTCCTAATCCAAGTCATACGCAGTATTTT.

There are a few counts of this clonotype. The chain couples TRBV10-3 to TRBJ2-1, with D possibly called TRBD1 or TRBD2 (5 bases each). V dropped 0 bases and J dropped 5 bases, with 8 bases sitting between them. This CDR3 is built from 14 residues. From germline, CDR1 is ENHRY and CDR2 SYGVKD. CDR3 sequence (DNA): TGTGCCATCAGTGAGTCTATGGGGGACAATGAGCAGTTCTTC. This encodes CAISESMGDNEQFF.

The V gene is TRBV5-1, the J gene TRBJ2-3, with D possibly matching TRBD2 (7 bases). The CDR3 consists of 16 residues. From germline, CDR1 is SGHRS and CDR2 YFSETQ. The V gene lost 1 base and the J gene lost 0 bases, with 12 bases spanning the gap. The CDR3 reads CASSLTGGLSTDTQYF. Here the CDR3 DNA reads TGCGCCAGCAGCTTGACCGGGGGGCTAAGCACAGATACGCAGTATTTT. The whole variable domain, remainder taken from reference TRBV5-1 and TRBJ2-3, is KAGVTQTPRYLIKTRGQQVTLSCSPISGHRSVSWYQQTPGQGLQFLFEYFSETQRNKGNFPGRFSGRQFSNSRSEMNVSTLELGDSALYLCASSLTGGLSTDTQYFGPGTRLTVL.

This chain joins TRBV9 and TRBJ1-1; no clear D. V lost 6 bases and J lost 3, with 12 bases in between. CDR1 and CDR2 from the germline V gene are SGDLS and YYNGEE. The CDR3 runs to 13 residues. The CDR3 region is CASNAGTDTEAFF. For the CDR3, the DNA is TGTGCCAGCAATGCGGGTACCGACACTGAAGCTTTCTTT.

This clonotype appeared many times. The CDR3: CASSPDPDTQYF. The CDR3 nucleotides are TGTGCCAGCAGCCCGGACCCTGATACGCAGTATTTT. The rearrangement joins TRBV7-9 to TRBJ2-3; unclear D gene. The V end lost 5 bases, the J end lost 6 bases, and 9 bases lay between the germline ends. CDR3 size: 12 residues. Germline-derived CDR1 and CDR2 are SEHNR and FQNEAQ (reference sequence).

The rearrangement links TRBV5-1 to TRBJ2-4; tentatively, D is TRBD1 (5 bases). CDR1 and CDR2 (germline): SGHRS, YFSETQ. The germline V and J ends were trimmed by 3 bases and 4 bases, with 14 bases remaining between them. There are 15 residues in the CDR3. CDR3 DNA: TGCGCCAGCAGCTCCTATAGGGGCACGAAAAACATTCAGTACTTC. This translates into CASSSYRGTKNIQYF.

Many counts were recorded for this clonotype. The chain uses TRBV29-1 and TRBJ2-3; D call uncertain. The CDR3 consists of 14 residues. V was shortened by 3 bases and J by 1 base, with 11 bases between the two germline ends. Germline V gene data show CDR1 as SQVTM and CDR2 as ANQGSEA. Here the CDR3 DNA reads TGCAGCGTTGACCTGCGTAGGGGCACAGATACGCAGTATTTT. It specifies CSVDLRRGTDTQYF.

V and J are TRBV14 and TRBJ1-4, with 8 nucleotides matching TRBD1. This CDR3 spans 15 amino acids. Per the germline V gene, CDR1 is SGHDN and CDR2 is FVKESK. Trimming at V came to 2 bases and at J to 6 bases, leaving 5 bases not matched to a gene. The CDR3 loop is CASSQRTGTDEKLFF. CDR3 DNA: TGTGCCAGCAGCCAAAGGACAGGGACGGATGAAAAACTGTTTTTT.

The V call is TRBV29-1, the J call TRBJ2-7; D not resolved. The CDR3 consists of 12 residues. The V gene's germline CDR1 is SQVTM and CDR2 ANQGSEA. CDR3 DNA: TGCAGAAGTGGCGCAGTTACCTACGAGCAGTACTTC. This encodes CRSGAVTYEQYF.

This clonotype was seen repeatedly, ten times or more. The chain recombines TRBV5-4 with TRBJ1-1; 9 bases map to TRBD1. Looked up from germline, CDR1 is SGHNT and CDR2 is YYREEE (reference sequence). The ends lost 1 base at V and 2 bases at J; junction bases unmatched: 6. The CDR3 consists of 16 residues. The CDR3 sequence is CASSLKQGAFNTEAFF. In DNA, the CDR3 is TGTGCCAGCAGCTTGAAACAGGGGGCTTTTAACACTGAAGCTTTCTTT.

This clonotype was found many times. The chain couples TRBV7-8 to TRBJ2-2; D perhaps matches TRBD2 (5 bases). This CDR3 comprises 15 residues. CDR1 is SGHVS, CDR2 FQNEAQ, per germline. The ends were cut back, 5 bases at V and 2 bases at J, with 12 bases in the middle. CDR3: CASSPRLANTGELFF. CDR3 DNA sequence: TGTGCCAGCAGCCCGAGGCTAGCTAACACCGGGGAGCTGTTTTTT.

This clonotype has at least ten counts. This chain uses TRBV9 with TRBJ2-1; tentative D call: TRBD2 (7 bases). Germline loops: CDR1 SGDLS, CDR2 YYNGEE. This CDR3 comprises 15 residues. Trimming took off 3 bases at V and 8 bases at J, with 18 bases between the two ends. This chain's CDR3 is CASSAGGEGRHEQFF. The DNA for the CDR3 is TGTGCCAGCAGCGCGGGGGGCGAGGGCCGGCATGAGCAGTTCTTC.

This clonotype was observed many times. J is TRBJ2-5 and V is TRBV3-1, with D possibly TRBD2 on 6 matching bases. Trimming shortened V by 1 base and J by 7 bases, and 19 bases separated the two germline ends. This CDR3 is built from 16 residues. Germline V CDR1 and CDR2: LGHDT, YNNKEL (reference sequence). CDR3 sequence: CASSQGSGLPSGTQYF. In nucleotides, the CDR3 is TGTGCCAGCAGCCAAGGGTCAGGACTACCCTCAGGGACCCAGTACTTC.

This clonotype has ten or more counts. The chain recombines TRBV12-3 or TRBV12-4 with TRBJ1-5; 7 nucleotides line up with TRBD1. The length of the CDR3 is 14 residues. Germline trimming cut 6 bases from V and 2 bases from J; bases unmatched to any gene: 4. This CDR3 is CASRKDRGNQPQHF. For the CDR3, the DNA is TGTGCCAGCAGAAAAGACAGGGGCAATCAGCCCCAGCATTTT.

This clonotype was counted only a few times. The rearrangement uses TRBV10-3 and TRBJ2-7; D is undetermined. Trimming stripped 3 bases from V and 0 bases from J, with 3 bases between. The CDR3 has 12 residues. Germline lookup yields CDR1 ENHRY and CDR2 SYGVKD. CDR3 sequence reads: CAISDNSYEQYF. The CDR3 DNA reads as TGTGCCATCAGTGACAACTCCTACGAGCAGTACTTC.

This clonotype occurred many times. The chain couples TRBV6-6 to TRBJ2-3; TRBD2 aligns across 9 bases. CDR1 is MNHNY, CDR2 SVGAGI, per germline (reference sequence). V was pared by 4 bases and J by 2 bases, with 10 bases of the junction left unmatched. This CDR3 is 17 amino acids long. The CDR3 DNA is TGTGCCAGCAGTTTGTTTCCCCTAGCGGGGCCCACAGATACGCAGTATTTT. It is translated as CASSLFPLAGPTDTQYF.

This clonotype was counted at least ten times. This chain links TRBV4-3 with TRBJ2-1; possible D gene TRBD2, 6 bases. CDR1 and CDR2 (germline): LGHNA, YSLEER. Trimming removed 0 bases from V and 5 bases from J, with 14 bases in between. There are 16 residues in the CDR3. This chain's CDR3 is CASSQDAGRGDNEQFF. CDR3 coding DNA: TGCGCCAGCAGCCAAGACGCAGGGCGGGGTGACAATGAGCAGTTCTTC.

Ten or more counts support this clonotype. V usage is TRBV6-1 and J usage is TRBJ1-5; D not resolved. V lost 3 bases and J 4 bases, leaving 16 bases between the germline ends. Germline CDR1 MNHNS, CDR2 SASEGT. The CDR3 has 16 residues. CDR3: CASSDSTRYINQPQHF. CDR3 DNA: TGTGCCAGCAGTGATTCGACGCGTTACATTAATCAGCCCCAGCATTTT.

This chain links TRBV18 with TRBJ2-1; 14 nucleotides align to TRBD2. Germline V CDR1 and CDR2: KGHSH, LQKENI. V shed 0 bases, J shed 9 bases, and the junction held 7 bases outside the gene matches. The CDR3 loop spans 17 amino acids. CDR3 amino acids: CASSPPRLAGGPSEQFF. DNA for the CDR3: TGTGCCAGCTCACCACCGAGACTAGCGGGAGGGCCCTCTGAGCAGTTCTTC.

This chain's CDR3 is CASSEGGAGDTQYF. CDR3 sequence (DNA): TGTGCCAGCAGTGAAGGGGGGGCTGGAGATACGCAGTATTTT. The chain joins TRBV6-1 to TRBJ2-3; TRBD1 or TRBD2 may be the D gene (6 bases each). The CDR3 contains 14 residues. Germline assignment: CDR1 MNHNS and CDR2 SASEGT. Trimming cost V 1 base and J 5 bases, with 10 bases left between them.

In this sample, this clonotype turned up many times. V is TRBV6-1 and J is TRBJ1-3; D gene ambiguous. V dropped 1 base and J dropped 8 bases, with 21 bases sitting between them. This CDR3 has 17 residues. Germline V gene sequence: CDR1 MNHNS, CDR2 SASEGT. The CDR3 sequence: CASSEDFGERYSDTIYF. The CDR3 DNA reads as TGTGCCAGCAGTGAAGACTTCGGGGAACGGTATAGCGACACCATATATTTT.

This clonotype was found many times. The V and J genes are TRBV12-3 or TRBV12-4 and TRBJ1-2; a weak D match, TRBD1 (5 bases). Trimming took off 6 bases at V and 1 base at J, with 12 bases between the two ends. The CDR3 extends over 14 amino acids. The CDR3: CASRQGIGNYGYTF. DNA for the CDR3: TGTGCCAGCAGGCAGGGTATCGGTAACTATGGCTACACCTTC.

This chain uses TRBV5-4 with TRBJ1-2; D possibly corresponds to TRBD1 (6 bases). Germline values: CDR1 SGHNT, CDR2 YYREEE (reference sequence). Trimming stripped 0 bases from V and 7 bases from J, with 13 bases between. The CDR3 runs 14 residues. The CDR3 DNA sequence: TGTGCCAGCAGCTTGGACAGGGACAATGTTGGCTACACCTTC. Translating it yields CASSLDRDNVGYTF.

This clonotype was observed at least ten times. Here the CDR3 DNA reads TGTGCCAGCAGCCGCTCCGGGGGATGGGAGCAGTTCTTC. This encodes CASSRSGGWEQFF. This chain connects TRBV6-2 or TRBV6-3 to TRBJ2-1; D is possibly TRBD2 (6 bases). Trimming took 6 bases from V and 10 from J, leaving 16 bases between them. Per the germline V gene, CDR1 is MNHEY and CDR2 is SVGEGT. This CDR3 has 13 amino acids.